Listed here is a single T cell receptor beta chain. Antigen unknown. The data originate from a study of cytomegalovirus exposure and HLA in healthy donors. Regarding the study as a whole: The likely explanation for a cluster of highly shared sequence variants was sequencing artifact. In vitro assays verified that three CMV-associated chains recognized CMV antigens specifically. The study listed 164 cytomegalovirus-associated TCR beta chains.

V was trimmed by 4 bases and J by 0 bases, leaving 4 bases between them. The CDR3 is made up of 12 amino acids. Germline V gene sequence: CDR1 SGHVS, CDR2 FNYEAQ. 13 Jbeta primers and 60 Vbeta primers were used for the PCR. Sequenced by immunoSEQ multiplex PCR; TCRdb stores in-frame clones only, minus some. This sample has a few hundred thousand clones, with about 81% found just once. The receptor was derived from a woman aged 60-75 years in good health and CMV-seropositive. The chain recombines TRBV7-6 with TRBJ2-7; D gene unclear. Sequences were obtained from PBMCs. CDR3 region: CASSSYSYEQYF. In DNA form, the CDR3 reads TGTGCCAGCAGCTCCTACTCCTACGAGCAGTACTTC.